This T cell receptor beta chain appears in the sequencing data of a study of neurological immune-mediated disorders (dated by TCRdb to the late 2010s). About the investigation overall: Using UMI-based sequencing, the study compared peripheral blood TCR-beta repertoires from patients with HTLV-I-associated myelopathy (HAM/TSP), patients with multiple sclerosis, and healthy controls. Alongside PBMC samples, the set of some 98 TCR-beta libraries contained longitudinal samples, technical triplicates, and paired CD4+ and CD8+ T-cell subsets that had been sorted. Each longitudinal HAM/TSP and healthy donor was sampled at 3 time-points spaced at about 3-40 month intervals. Of the 68 subjects in the cohort, around 14 were HAM/TSP patients, roughly 35 were multiple sclerosis patients, and some 20 were healthy controls.

The time point label for this specimen denotes: longitudinal time-point 1 (baseline). Blood bank volunteers in Maryland, USA served as the healthy controls. For unsorted PBMC libraries, 2 million PBMCs were used after storage in RNAlater at -80 degrees C until RNA extraction. Peripheral blood was subjected to Ficoll-Hypaque density gradient centrifugation to isolate PBMCs, which were then cryopreserved in liquid nitrogen. V and J are truncated by 6 bases and 5 bases respectively, leaving an intervening sequence of 20 bases. CDR1 is given as LGHDT and CDR2 as YNNKEL, both from the germline V gene (reference sequence). Including cysteine and phenylalanine, the CDR3 has 15 amino acids. Left in the record is the CDR3 DNA by itself, 45 bases read in frame from the first base. cDNA was synthesized by template-switch 5'RACE using a primer with a 10-nucleotide random unique molecular identifier that tagged each TCR transcript. Each sequencing run produced over 160 million TCR-beta sequences covering 15-18 subjects. The RNeasy kit was used for extraction of total RNA. The KAPA Real-time Library Amplification kit was used to amplify TCR-beta VDJ regions with primers for the TCR constant region and the 5'RACE anchor. A first PCR added sample indexes and Illumina adaptors, after which a second PCR increased the library yield. The roughly 650 bp TCR product was size-selected on a 2% E-gel SizeSelection system after Ampure bead purification. Before pooling, library quality was checked on a Bioanalyzer, concentration was measured with Qubit, and libraries were quantified with the Kapa Library Quantification kit. Libraries were sequenced paired-end 2 x 150 bp on an Illumina HiSeq 2500. To increase sequence diversity, about 23-32% phiX was spiked into each library pool. Regarding the original processing steps: Quality-filtered reads were processed with the UMI-based MiGEC pipeline, and over 75% of raw TCR sequences were removed by the MiGEC pipeline during error correction. VDJ genes were aligned to IMGT germline references, and each clonotype was defined by a unique CDR3 amino acid sequence together with V-J genes. Clonal expansion, Shannon diversity and CDR3 relatedness were evaluated with VDJtools (CalcPairwiseDistances, ClusterSamples), while phylogenetic trees were built in CLCbio workbench. A clone was classed as expanded if it had 8 or more unique UMIs, a cutoff based on coefficient-of-variation modelling across technical triplicates. TCRdb's own reprocessing of the public reads used fastp at Q25 and MiXCR and kept productive beta chains. One record per CDR3 amino acid sequence lists the most common genes and DNA. For this entry, the V and J calls and clone size follow TCRdb and not the study's own pipeline. Present in this sample are 60,000 to 90,000 distinct CDR3 sequences, roughly a tenth of which were seen just once. Clones ranked in the top ten supply roughly a tenth of the sample.

Note on this clonotype: Its binding antigen is unknown. Per-base qualities were not stored, and no clone one base away is much larger.

Points the paper makes about the study in general: TCR clonal expansion was highest in HAM/TSP patients and lowest in MS patients, with MS patients falling below even healthy controls. No identical CDR3 amino acid sequences were shared among expanded clones across subjects, suggesting private TCR-beta repertoires in all groups.

The origin of this receptor is a man aged 30 to 45 in good health. Sequencing was done on a sample of PBMCs. The receptor chain draws on TRBV3-1 and TRBJ2-7; tentative D gene TRBD1, with 7 bases matching. Read as DNA, the sequence is TGTGCCAGCAGTGGGACAGCGACTAGTTCCCACGAGCAGTACTTC. This yields the protein CASSGTATSSHEQYF.